These 15 T cell receptor beta chains came from one sample sequenced in a study of vaccination effects on CD4 cells after COVID-19. The ViraFEST assay expanded antigen-specific CD4+ T cells with viral peptide pools before sequencing. Isolating CD4+ T cells followed ten to eleven days of culture. Nucleocapsid antibodies stayed negative before and after vaccination, showing no earlier SARS-CoV-2 infection. Sequencing used immunoSEQ multiplex PCR; TCRdb keeps in-frame clones, though not all of them. This table has tens of thousands of clones, around 80% appearing once. The antigens these receptors bind are not known. The sequences come from CD4+ T cells from PBMCs cultured with SARS-CoV-2 spike peptides, collected before COVID-19 vaccination. These receptors all stem from a human donor who received a COVID-19 vaccine.

The V call is TRBV14, the J call TRBJ1-2, with D unresolved. Germline CDR1 SGHDN, CDR2 FVKESK. CDR3 length equals 14 residues. Trimming took off 2 bases at V and 3 bases at J, with 10 bases between the two ends. The CDR3, as DNA: TGTGCCAGCAGCCAATCTGGGTATTACTATGGCTACACCTTC. Amino acids: CASSQSGYYYGYTF.

The chain recombines TRBV24-1 with TRBJ2-5, with 8 bases identical to TRBD1. The CDR3 extends over 15 amino acids. The V gene's germline CDR1 is KGHDR and CDR2 SFDVKD. With V trimmed by 1 base and J by 2 bases, 2 bases remained unmatched. CDR3 nucleotide sequence: TGTGCCACCAGTGATTTCCGACAGGGGCAAGAGACCCAGTACTTC. Its translation is CATSDFRQGQETQYF.

V and J are TRBV6-6 and TRBJ2-5, with 7 bases identical to TRBD1. The CDR3 extends over 13 amino acids. Germline CDR1 MNHNY, CDR2 SVGAGI (reference sequence). V lost 5 bases, J lost 4 bases, and 4 bases stayed unmatched. The CDR3 protein is CASSRQGVETQYF. CDR3 coding DNA: TGTGCCAGCAGTCGACAGGGAGTAGAGACCCAGTACTTC.

This chain joins TRBV19 and TRBJ2-6; a weak D match, TRBD1 (6 bases). Germline assignment: CDR1 LNHDA and CDR2 SQIVND (reference sequence). V was cut by 9 bases and J by 0 bases, with 6 bases left in between. The CDR3 loop spans 13 amino acids. The CDR3 spells CASRGSGANVLTF. The CDR3 DNA reads TGTGCCAGCAGGGGCTCTGGGGCCAACGTCCTGACTTTC.

CDR3 nucleotides: TGTGCCAGCAGTTTGGGGGCGGACAGGCAAAGCAATCAGCCCCAGCATTTT. This translates into CASSLGADRQSNQPQHF. This sequence joins TRBV6-2 or TRBV6-3 and TRBJ1-5; 7 bases match TRBD1. Germline-derived CDR1 and CDR2 are MNHEY and SVGEGT. The length of the CDR3 is 17 residues. After removal of 4 bases from V and 1 base from J, the junction contained 10 bases not matched to a gene.

V is TRBV30 and J is TRBJ1-5; D gene uncertain. V was shortened by 1 base and J by 4 bases, with 14 bases between the two germline ends. The CDR3 runs to 15 residues. In germline, CDR1 is GTSNPN, CDR2 SVGIG (reference sequence). This chain's CDR3 is CAWSGKGTWNQPQHF. CDR3 coding DNA: TGTGCCTGGAGTGGAAAAGGTACGTGGAATCAGCCCCAGCATTTT. The complete variable domain, with remaining parts taken from reference TRBV30 and TRBJ1-5, reads SQTIHQWPATLVQPVGSPLSLECTVEGTSNPNLYWYRQAAGRGLQLLFYSVGIGQISSEVPQNLSASRPQDRQFILSSKKLLLSDSGFYLCAWSGKGTWNQPQHFGDGTRLSIL.

The chain employs TRBV5-1 and TRBJ2-5; the D is unclear. The CDR3 contains 14 residues. Per germline, CDR1 SGHRS and CDR2 YFSETQ. V lost 0 bases, J lost 2 bases, and 8 bases lay in between. Written as DNA, the CDR3 is TGCGCCAGCAGCTTGGGCAACGTGCAAGAGACCCAGTACTTC. It codes for CASSLGNVQETQYF.

The chain recombines TRBV4-1 with TRBJ1-1; 7 bases align to TRBD1. The V gene end was trimmed by 6 bases and the J gene end by 1 base; junction bases not matched to a gene: 11. The CDR3 is 16 residues long. CDR1 and CDR2 (germline): MGHRA, YSYEKL. CDR3 sequence reads: CASRMFVTGTNTEAFF. The CDR3 DNA reads TGCGCCAGCAGGATGTTTGTGACAGGGACGAACACTGAAGCTTTCTTT.

J is TRBJ1-2 and V is TRBV5-1; 8 bases line up with TRBD1. The CDR3 contains 15 residues. Trimming removed 2 bases from V and 4 bases from J; junction bases left unmatched: 7. CDR1 is SGHRS, CDR2 YFSETQ, per germline. In DNA, the CDR3 is TGCGCCAGCAGCTTAGGACAGGGTATAGTCTATGGCTACACCTTC. Translating gives CASSLGQGIVYGYTF.

The genes are TRBV29-1 and TRBJ2-5; 10 nucleotides match TRBD1. Unmatched junction bases numbered 2, after V lost 0 bases and J lost 1 base. The V gene's germline CDR1 is SQVTM and CDR2 ANQGSEA. The CDR3 covers 15 residues. The CDR3 region is CSVEDRDRGQETQYF. CDR3 nucleotides: TGCAGCGTTGAAGACCGGGACAGGGGCCAAGAGACCCAGTACTTC.

This rearrangement joins TRBV24-1 to TRBJ2-3, with D unresolved. V was cut by 5 bases and J by 1 base, with 12 bases left in between. The V gene's germline CDR1 is KGHDR and CDR2 SFDVKD. The CDR3 sequence is 15 residues long. Here the CDR3 reads CATSALIPGTDTQYF. CDR3 bases: TGTGCCACCAGTGCCCTAATCCCGGGCACAGATACGCAGTATTTT.

J is TRBJ1-2 and V is TRBV27, with TRBD1 matching 9 bases. V lost 5 bases, J lost 3 bases, and 16 bases stayed unmatched. The CDR3 length is 18 residues. Germline V gene data show CDR1 as MNHEY and CDR2 as SMNVEV (reference sequence). This CDR3 is CASSPLDRGGPLDYGYTF. CDR3 DNA: TGTGCCAGCAGTCCCCTGGACAGGGGAGGGCCCCTCGACTATGGCTACACCTTC.

The rearrangement links TRBV2 to TRBJ1-1, with 7 bases lining up with TRBD1. Losses at the gene ends were 10 bases for V and 4 bases for J; bases not matched to a gene: 9. Germline CDR1 is SNHLY and CDR2 is FYNNEI. There are 13 residues in the CDR3. The CDR3 DNA follows: TGTGCCACCCAGACAGGGATGAGCACTGAAGCTTTCTTT. This gives the protein CATQTGMSTEAFF.

This clone has a handful of counts. The V gene is TRBV6-5, the J gene TRBJ2-5, with unresolved D. The CDR3 contains 14 residues. Per germline, CDR1 MNHEY and CDR2 SVGAGI. With 2 bases removed from V and 5 bases from J, the gap between germline ends came to 12 bases. This CDR3 reads CASSYDGPYETQYF. The CDR3 DNA reads TGTGCCAGCAGTTACGACGGTCCGTATGAGACCCAGTACTTC.

This clone was seen only once. This chain links TRBV6-1 with TRBJ1-2; D not resolved. V lost 4 bases and J 4 bases, leaving 13 bases between the germline ends. This CDR3 has 14 amino acids. From germline, CDR1 is MNHNS and CDR2 SASEGT. The CDR3 bases are TGTGCCAGCAGTGCAGCCCCCACTGGCTATGGCTACACCTTC. Amino acids: CASSAAPTGYGYTF.